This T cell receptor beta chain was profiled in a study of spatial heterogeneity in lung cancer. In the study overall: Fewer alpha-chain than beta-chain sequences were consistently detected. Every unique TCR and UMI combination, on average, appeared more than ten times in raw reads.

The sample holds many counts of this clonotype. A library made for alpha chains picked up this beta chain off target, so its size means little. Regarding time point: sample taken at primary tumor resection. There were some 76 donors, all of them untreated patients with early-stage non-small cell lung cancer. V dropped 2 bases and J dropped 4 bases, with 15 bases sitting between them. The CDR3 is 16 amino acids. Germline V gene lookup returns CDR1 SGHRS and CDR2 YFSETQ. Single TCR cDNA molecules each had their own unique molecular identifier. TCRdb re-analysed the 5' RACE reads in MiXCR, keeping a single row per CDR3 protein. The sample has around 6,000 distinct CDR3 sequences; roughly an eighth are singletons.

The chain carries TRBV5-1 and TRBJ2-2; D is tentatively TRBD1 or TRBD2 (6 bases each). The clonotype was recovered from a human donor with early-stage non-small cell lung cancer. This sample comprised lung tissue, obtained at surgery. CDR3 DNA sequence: TGCGCCAGCAGCTTTGAGGGGGGCGCCCCCACCGGGGAGCTGTTTTTT. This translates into CASSFEGGAPTGELFF. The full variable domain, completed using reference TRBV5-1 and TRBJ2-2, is KAGVTQTPRYLIKTRGQQVTLSCSPISGHRSVSWYQQTPGQGLQFLFEYFSETQRNKGNFPGRFSGRQFSNSRSEMNVSTLELGDSALYLCASSFEGGAPTGELFFGEGSRLTVL.